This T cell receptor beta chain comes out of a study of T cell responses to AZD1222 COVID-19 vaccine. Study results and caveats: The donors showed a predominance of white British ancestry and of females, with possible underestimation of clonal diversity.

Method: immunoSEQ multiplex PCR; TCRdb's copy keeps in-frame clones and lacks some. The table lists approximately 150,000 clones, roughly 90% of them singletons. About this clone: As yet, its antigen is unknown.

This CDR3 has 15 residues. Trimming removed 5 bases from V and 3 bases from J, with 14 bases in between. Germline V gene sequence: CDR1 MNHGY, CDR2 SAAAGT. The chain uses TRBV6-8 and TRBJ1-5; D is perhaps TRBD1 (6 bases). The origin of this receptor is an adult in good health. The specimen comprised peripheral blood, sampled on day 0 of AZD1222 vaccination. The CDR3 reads CASSESGQYNQPQHF. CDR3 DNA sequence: TGTGCCAGCAGTGAATCCGGACAGTACAATCAGCCCCAGCATTTT.